Each of the 27 T cell receptor beta chains below was sequenced from the same sample in a study of blood T cell repertoires in COVID-19. The assay was immunoSEQ multiplex PCR, and TCRdb's table has in-frame clones only and misses some. This table holds 130,000 or so clones, about 86% found once. The specimen sequenced was peripheral blood. The receptors originated from a woman aged 45-59 years with acute or convalescent COVID-19.

The chain couples TRBV5-1 to TRBJ2-2; a weak D match, TRBD2 (5 bases). The CDR3 contains 15 residues. V dropped 3 bases and J dropped 3 bases, with 12 bases sitting between them. The germline CDR1 and CDR2 sequences are SGHRS and YFSETQ. The CDR3 region has the DNA TGCGCCAGCAGCTCCCGGGGAGAGTACACCGGGGAGCTGTTTTTT. It is translated as CASSSRGEYTGELFF.

The chain links TRBV24-1 to TRBJ2-2; tentative D call: TRBD1 (6 bases). Germline CDR1 reads KGHDR; CDR2 reads SFDVKD. Trimming pared 4 bases from V and 5 bases from J, leaving 19 bases between. The CDR3 is 17 residues long. The CDR3, as DNA: TGTGCCACCAGTGACCTACAGGGAGAGGGGTTGACCGGGGAGCTGTTTTTT. Encoded protein: CATSDLQGEGLTGELFF.

This sequence joins TRBV9 and TRBJ2-3, with D maybe TRBD2 (6 bases). Trimming removed 0 bases from V and 4 bases from J, with 18 bases in between. The CDR3 extends over 17 amino acids. Germline V gene lookup returns CDR1 SGDLS and CDR2 YYNGEE. The CDR3 bases are TGTGCCAGCAGCGTAGCACTCGACGGGAGTCCGGCAGATACGCAGTATTTT. Its translation is CASSVALDGSPADTQYF.

CDR3 bases: TGTGCCAGCAGTCGAGGGGACAGGGGGCAAGAGACCCAGTACTTC. Translating gives CASSRGDRGQETQYF. The chain carries TRBV27 and TRBJ2-5; 11 bases agree with TRBD1. Trimming at V came to 5 bases and at J to 2 bases, leaving 4 bases not matched to a gene. Germline CDR1 and CDR2: MNHEY and SMNVEV (reference sequence). The CDR3 is 15 amino acids.

The chain is built from TRBV6-2 or TRBV6-3 and TRBJ2-5; D is unresolved. This CDR3 spans 16 amino acids. Trimming removed 5 bases at V and 0 bases at J, with 16 bases between. Germline CDR1 is MNHEY and CDR2 is SVGEGT. DNA for the CDR3: TGTGCCAGCAGTCCCCTCTTCACATCAAACCAAGAGACCCAGTACTTC. It is translated as CASSPLFTSNQETQYF.

The sample holds one count of this clone. The chain is built from TRBV10-3 and TRBJ1-2; D ambiguous. Germline lookup yields CDR1 ENHRY and CDR2 SYGVKD. With 0 bases removed from V and 6 bases from J, the gap between germline ends came to 11 bases. This CDR3 contains 14 residues. The CDR3 DNA reads TGTGCCATCAGTGAGTCGGAGGTCGTTGATGGCTACACCTTC. It is translated as CAISESEVVDGYTF.

The count of this clone is one. The chain is built from TRBV13 and TRBJ1-2; D is uncertain. V lost 1 base and J lost 7, with 10 bases in between. Germline CDR1 reads PRHDT; CDR2 reads FYEKMQ (reference sequence). The CDR3 is 13 amino acids. The CDR3 loop reads CASSLDGGRGYTF. CDR3 sequence (DNA): TGTGCCAGCAGCTTAGATGGCGGGCGTGGCTACACCTTC.

V usage is TRBV24-1 and J usage is TRBJ2-2; 7 nucleotides match TRBD1. V was clipped by 8 bases and J by 6 bases; unmatched bases: 11. Germline V CDR1 and CDR2: KGHDR, SFDVKD. The CDR3 covers 15 residues. DNA for the CDR3: TGTGCCACCACTATCCGGGACAGTCCTGCCGGGGAGCTGTTTTTT. Its protein product is CATTIRDSPAGELFF.

The chain uses TRBV5-1 and TRBJ2-3; D possibly corresponds to TRBD2 (5 bases). V was cut by 0 bases and J by 5 bases, with 13 bases left in between. The germline CDR1 and CDR2 sequences are SGHRS and YFSETQ. The CDR3 totals 15 residues. The CDR3 DNA reads as TGCGCCAGCAGCTTGGTTTGGGGAGTCGAAGATACGCAGTATTTT. As protein: CASSLVWGVEDTQYF.

This chain uses TRBV18 with TRBJ1-4; 10 bases align to TRBD1. The CDR3 sequence is 16 residues long. Trimming took 0 bases from V and 8 from J; bases not matched to a gene: 6. Germline V gene data show CDR1 as KGHSH and CDR2 as LQKENI. The CDR3 nucleotides read TGTGCCAGCTCACCACCGACCGGACAGGGGGGGGAAAAACTGTTTTTT. Translating gives CASSPPTGQGGEKLFF.

This clone came up a few times. This chain connects TRBV4-3 to TRBJ2-7; 8 nucleotides align to TRBD1. CDR3 length: 15 amino acids. Per germline, CDR1 LGHNA and CDR2 YSLEER. The V segment lost 1 base and the J segment 2 bases; nucleotides outside the gene matches: 4. Written as DNA, the CDR3 is TGCGCCAGCAGCCAAGGGACAGGGTCAGCCTACGAGCAGTACTTC. Amino acids: CASSQGTGSAYEQYF.

The table lists this clone with a few counts. The chain carries TRBV19 and TRBJ2-1, with 11 bases lining up with TRBD1. After removal of 6 bases from V and 3 bases from J, the junction contained 4 bases not matched to a gene. Germline V gene lookup returns CDR1 LNHDA and CDR2 SQIVND (reference sequence). The CDR3 has 15 amino acids. DNA for the CDR3: TGTGCCAGTAGCCCAGGGACAGGGGGCTACAATGAGCAGTTCTTC. Amino acids: CASSPGTGGYNEQFF.

The chain is built from TRBV19 and TRBJ2-1; D not resolved. CDR1 LNHDA and CDR2 SQIVND come from the germline V gene (reference sequence). Trimming pared 8 bases from V and 6 bases from J, leaving 11 bases between. The CDR3 is 12 amino acids. The CDR3 loop is CASHTNSNEQFF. CDR3 coding DNA: TGTGCCAGTCACACTAACTCCAATGAGCAGTTCTTC.

The chain uses TRBV18 and TRBJ2-7, with TRBD1 matching over 9 bases. CDR3 size: 14 residues. CDR1 and CDR2 from the germline V gene are KGHSH and LQKENI. V shed 6 bases, J shed 4 bases, and the junction held 7 bases outside the gene matches. CDR3 residues: CASSEWDRAYEQYF. DNA of the CDR3: TGTGCCAGCTCGGAATGGGACAGGGCATACGAGCAGTACTTC. Full variable domain (rest looked up from reference TRBV18 and TRBJ2-7): NAGVMQNPRHLVRRRGQEARLRCSPMKGHSHVYWYRQLPEEGLKFMVYLQKENIIDESGMPKERFSAEFPKEGPSILRIQQVVRGDSAAYFCASSEWDRAYEQYFGPGTRLTVT.

The rearrangement uses TRBV19 and TRBJ1-2; tentatively, D is TRBD1 (5 bases). The CDR3 contains 13 residues. V lost 0 bases to trimming and J lost 4 bases, with 6 bases between them. Looked up from germline, CDR1 is LNHDA and CDR2 is SQIVND (reference sequence). For the CDR3, the DNA is TGTGCCAGTAGTATAGATGGGGCCTATGGCTACACCTTC. Protein: CASSIDGAYGYTF.

This clone was observed a few times. This rearrangement joins TRBV11-3 to TRBJ2-7; maybe TRBD1 (6 bases). V was clipped by 5 bases and J by 0 bases, with 11 bases between them. This CDR3 spans 14 amino acids. Germline CDR1 and CDR2: SGHNT and YENEEA. The DNA of the CDR3 is TGTGCCAGCAGCGCAGGGGCGGGCTCCTACGAGCAGTACTTC. Amino acid sequence: CASSAGAGSYEQYF.

Concerning this clone itself: One junction end does not reproduce the germline sequence, and a read error may be involved. This sequence joins TRBV4-2 and TRBJ1-6; no definite D call. This CDR3 is 14 amino acids long. Per the germline V gene, CDR1 is LGHNA and CDR2 is YNFKEQ. CDR3 in amino acids: CASSQDAEGITLGF. Written as DNA, the CDR3 is TGTGCCAGCAGCCAAGACGCGGAGGGAATCACGTTGGGGTTT.

This clone was recorded only once. The rearrangement links TRBV2 to TRBJ2-7; D call uncertain. CDR1 and CDR2 from the germline V gene are SNHLY and FYNNEI. Trimming stripped 4 bases from V and 3 bases from J, with 7 bases between. The CDR3 consists of 12 residues. For the CDR3, the DNA is TGTGCCAGCAGTGGGCAGAACTACGAGCAGTACTTC. Protein product: CASSGQNYEQYF. Combining the CDR3 with reference TRBV2 and TRBJ2-7 gives the whole variable domain EPEVTQTPSHQVTQMGQEVILRCVPISNHLYFYWYRQILGQKVEFLVSFYNNEISEKSEIFDDQFSVERPDGSNFTLKIRSTKLEDSAMYFCASSGQNYEQYFGPGTRLTVT.

The chain is built from TRBV7-9 and TRBJ2-3; D is undetermined. This CDR3 has 15 amino acids. Germline V gene data show CDR1 as SEHNR and CDR2 as FQNEAQ (reference sequence). Trimming left V 5 bases short and J 2 bases short, with 14 bases between. CDR3 DNA sequence: TGTGCCAGCAGCACCGCCCACCACAACACAGATACGCAGTATTTT. As protein: CASSTAHHNTDTQYF.

In DNA form, the CDR3 reads TGCAGCGTAGGCGGAGAGGGCGTCTATGGCTACACCTTC. Its protein product is CSVGGEGVYGYTF. The chain employs TRBV29-1 and TRBJ1-2; no definite D call. The CDR3 has 13 residues. Trimming took 6 bases from V and 4 from J, leaving 15 bases between them. Per the germline V gene, CDR1 is SQVTM and CDR2 is ANQGSEA.

The chain couples TRBV19 to TRBJ2-1; 8 bases align to TRBD1. CDR1 and CDR2 from the germline V gene are LNHDA and SQIVND (reference sequence). The V and J ends lost 1 base and 6 bases, in that order; junction bases with no gene match: 5. The CDR3 totals 15 residues. The DNA for the CDR3 is TGTGCCAGTAGTATAGCTGCAACAGGGGGCAATGAGCAGTTCTTC. Protein: CASSIAATGGNEQFF.

J is TRBJ2-5 and V is TRBV15; possible D gene TRBD2, 8 bases. This CDR3 has 18 amino acids. Trimming shortened V by 4 bases and J by 4 bases, and 25 bases separated the two germline ends. CDR1 LNHNV and CDR2 YYDKDF come from the germline V gene (reference sequence). CDR3: CATSTGGHSGRLGETQYF. CDR3 in DNA: TGTGCCACCAGCACAGGGGGGCACAGCGGGAGACTAGGAGAGACCCAGTACTTC. The full variable domain, rest sourced from reference TRBV15 and TRBJ2-5, is DAMVIQNPRYQVTQFGKPVTLSCSQTLNHNVMYWYQQKSSQAPKLLFHYYDKDFNNEADTPDNFQSRRPNTSFCFLDIRSPGLGDTAMYLCATSTGGHSGRLGETQYFGPGTRLLVL.

The J gene is TRBJ2-1, the V gene TRBV5-4, with TRBD2 matching over 11 bases. Germline CDR1 and CDR2: SGHNT and YYREEE (reference sequence). V shed 2 bases, J shed 7 bases, and the junction held 5 bases outside the gene matches. CDR3 length: 15 residues. This CDR3 is CASSFQLAGVNEQFF. CDR3 nucleotide sequence: TGTGCCAGCAGCTTCCAACTAGCGGGAGTTAATGAGCAGTTCTTC.

The rearrangement links TRBV7-9 to TRBJ1-2; 8 nucleotides align to TRBD1. The CDR3 loop spans 14 amino acids. The germline CDR1 and CDR2 sequences are SEHNR and FQNEAQ (reference sequence). The ends lost 4 bases at V and 2 bases at J; junction bases unmatched: 3. CDR3 loop: CASSYGQGNYGYTF. CDR3 coding DNA: TGTGCCAGCAGCTACGGACAGGGAAACTATGGCTACACCTTC.

The CDR3, as DNA: TGTGCCAGCAGCCCGTCCGGGACTAGCGTGGGGGAGACCCAGTACTTC. Its translation: CASSPSGTSVGETQYF. J is TRBJ2-5 and V is TRBV5-4, with 10 bases matching TRBD2. V lost 4 bases to trimming and J lost 5 bases; unmatched junction nucleotides: 11. Germline lookup yields CDR1 SGHNT and CDR2 YYREEE (reference sequence). The CDR3 extends over 16 amino acids.

Details on this clone: The sample holds other DNA sequences that translate to the same CDR3. The V and J genes are TRBV6-2 or TRBV6-3 and TRBJ1-5; D is perhaps TRBD1 (5 bases). The CDR3 consists of 15 residues. Germline V gives CDR1 MNHEY, CDR2 SVGEGT. Trimming removed 0 bases from V and 3 bases from J, with 9 bases in between. CDR3 in amino acids: CASSYSSGYNQPQHF. The CDR3 DNA sequence: TGTGCCAGCAGTTACTCTTCAGGGTACAATCAGCCCCAGCATTTT.

This chain joins TRBV19 and TRBJ2-1, with 7 bases matching TRBD2. Unmatched junction bases numbered 10, after V lost 1 base and J lost 4 bases. The germline V gene has CDR1 LNHDA and CDR2 SQIVND (reference sequence). The CDR3 is 17 amino acids. The CDR3 protein is CASSIGSGLGSYNEQFF. In DNA, the CDR3 is TGTGCCAGTAGTATAGGTTCAGGACTAGGTTCTTACAATGAGCAGTTCTTC.